This T cell receptor beta chain was recovered during a study of cytomegalovirus exposure and HLA in healthy donors. The study ran its PCR with 60 Vbeta and 13 Jbeta primers. Using immunoSEQ multiplex PCR, the repertoire was profiled, and TCRdb retains in-frame clones only, with some absent. The data contain 97,000 or so clones, less than 10% of them singletons. Germline V lookup: CDR1 SGHAT, CDR2 FQNNGV. Trimming pared 5 bases from V and 3 bases from J, leaving 13 bases between. There are 14 residues in the CDR3. This clone was seen a few times. This receptor was taken from a man over 45 in good health and CMV-seropositive. The sample comprised PBMCs. The rearrangement uses TRBV11-2 and TRBJ1-2, with D maybe TRBD1 (5 bases). This chain's CDR3 is CASSPAGRDYGYTF. CDR3 coding DNA: TGTGCCAGCAGCCCGGCAGGGAGGGACTATGGCTACACCTTC. The variable domain in full, completed from reference TRBV11-2 and TRBJ1-2, reads EAGVAQSPRYKIIEKRQSVAFWCNPISGHATLYWYQQILGQGPKLLIQFQNNGVVDDSQLPKDRFSAERLKGVDSTLKIQPAKLEDSAVYLCASSPAGRDYGYTFGSGTRLTVV.